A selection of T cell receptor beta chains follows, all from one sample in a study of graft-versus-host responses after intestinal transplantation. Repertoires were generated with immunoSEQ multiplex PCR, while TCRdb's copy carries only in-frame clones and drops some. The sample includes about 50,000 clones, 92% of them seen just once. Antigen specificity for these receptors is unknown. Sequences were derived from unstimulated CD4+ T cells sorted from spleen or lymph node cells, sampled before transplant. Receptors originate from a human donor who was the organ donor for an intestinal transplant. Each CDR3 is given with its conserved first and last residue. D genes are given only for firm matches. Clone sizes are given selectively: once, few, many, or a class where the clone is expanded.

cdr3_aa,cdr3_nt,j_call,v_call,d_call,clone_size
CASSVPRDRDPYEQYF,TGTGCCAGCAGCGTACCCCGGGACAGGGACCCCTACGAGCAGTACTTC,TRBJ2-7,TRBV5-6,TRBD1,-
CASSNDRGGNNQPQHF,TGTGCCAGCAGCAACGATAGGGGCGGGAACAATCAGCCCCAGCATTTT,TRBJ1-5,TRBV5-6,-,once
CASSPGTGGRDTQYF,TGTGCCAGCAGCCCCGGGACAGGGGGCAGAGATACGCAGTATTTT,TRBJ2-3,TRBV7-9,TRBD1,-
CASSLGQGNYGYTF,TGTGCCAGCAGTTTAGGACAGGGGAACTATGGCTACACCTTC,TRBJ1-2,TRBV28,TRBD1,-
CASSFSGSRFNEQFF,TGTGCCAGCAGCTTCAGCGGGAGTAGGTTCAATGAGCAGTTCTTC,TRBJ2-1,TRBV7-3,TRBD2,-
CASSRNPGHNYNEQFF,TGCGCCAGCAGCCGAAACCCGGGACATAACTACAATGAGCAGTTCTTC,TRBJ2-1,TRBV4-3,-,-
CASSRFGSGRAVSGELFF,TGTGCCAGTAGTAGGTTCGGAAGCGGGAGGGCCGTCTCCGGGGAGCTGTTTTTT,TRBJ2-2,TRBV19,TRBD2,-
CSGGPSYEQYF,TGCAGTGGGGGACCCTCCTACGAGCAGTACTTC,TRBJ2-7,TRBV20-1,-,-
CASSPLAGISEQYF,TGTGCCAGCAGCCCGCTAGCGGGAATTAGCGAGCAGTACTTC,TRBJ2-7,TRBV7-2,TRBD2,-
CASSRKGLAGPQETQYF,TGTGCCAGCAGTCGAAAGGGACTAGCGGGCCCCCAAGAGACCCAGTACTTC,TRBJ2-5,TRBV27,TRBD2,once
CAWRGGQTEAFF,TGTGCCTGGAGGGGGGGGCAAACTGAAGCTTTCTTT,TRBJ1-1,TRBV30,-,-
CASSQEGVSGTGEETQYF,TGCGCCAGCAGCCAAGAAGGCGTGTCCGGGACAGGGGAGGAGACCCAGTACTTC,TRBJ2-5,TRBV4-3,TRBD1,-
CASSLTRDTDTQYF,TGTGCCAGCAGCCTGACTAGGGACACAGATACGCAGTATTTT,TRBJ2-3,TRBV7-2,-,-
CASTLRGYNEQFF,TGTGCCAGCACTCTAAGGGGGTACAATGAGCAGTTCTTC,TRBJ2-1,TRBV28,-,once
CAISGAREGRDEQYF,TGTGCCATCAGTGGGGCGCGGGAGGGCCGGGACGAGCAGTACTTC,TRBJ2-7,TRBV10-3,TRBD2,-
CASRQNTEAFF,TGTGCCAGCAGACAGAACACTGAAGCTTTCTTT,TRBJ1-1,TRBV7-2,-,-
CASSLVASGTYEQYF,TGCGCCAGCAGCTTGGTGGCTAGCGGGACCTACGAGCAGTACTTC,TRBJ2-7,TRBV5-1,TRBD2,-
CSVEPWDRGSEQYF,TGCAGCGTTGAACCATGGGACCGCGGTTCGGAGCAGTACTTC,TRBJ2-7,TRBV29-1,-,-
CASSPGSTDTQYF,TGTGCCAGCAGTCCAGGGTCCACAGATACGCAGTATTTT,TRBJ2-3,TRBV6-5,-,-
CASSSIRDMNTEAFF,TGTGCCAGCAGTTCAATCAGGGATATGAACACTGAAGCTTTCTTT,TRBJ1-1,TRBV28,-,once
CASSPTGGWVYGYTF,TGTGCCAGCAGCCCGACAGGGGGCTGGGTCTATGGCTACACCTTC,TRBJ1-2,TRBV5-5,TRBD1,once
CASHPPEKETQYF,TGTGCCTCTCACCCCCCGGAAAAAGAGACCCAGTACTTC,TRBJ2-5,TRBV30,-,-
CASSSRGTGIRYEQYF,TGTGCCAGCAGCTCTAGGGGGACAGGGATAAGGTACGAGCAGTACTTC,TRBJ2-7,TRBV7-2,TRBD1,-
CASSLAPLDRGRVNIQYF,TGTGCCAGCAGTTTGGCTCCATTGGACAGGGGGCGAGTAAACATTCAGTACTTC,TRBJ2-4,TRBV28,TRBD1,-
CASSLSGGINQPQHF,TGTGCCAGCAGTTTATCAGGGGGTATCAATCAGCCCCAGCATTTT,TRBJ1-5,TRBV28,TRBD1,-
CASSLTSGTGELFF,TGTGCCAGCAGCTTGACTAGCGGCACCGGGGAGCTGTTTTTT,TRBJ2-2,TRBV7-2,TRBD2,-
CASSEYPGGSPEAFF,TGTGCCAGCAGTGAATACCCAGGGGGCTCGCCTGAAGCTTTCTTT,TRBJ1-1,TRBV2,TRBD1,-
CASSLDASGAYEQYF,TGTGCCAGCAGCTTAGACGCCAGCGGGGCCTACGAGCAGTACTTC,TRBJ2-7,TRBV7-2,TRBD2,-
CASSPRQGMGNEQFF,TGTGCCAGCAGCCCGCGACAGGGAATGGGCAATGAGCAGTTCTTC,TRBJ2-1,TRBV9,TRBD1,-